One sample yielded the 3 T cell receptor beta chains listed below, sequenced in a study of OX40 agonist ivuxolimab in advanced cancers. Sequenced by immunoSEQ multiplex PCR; TCRdb stores in-frame clones only, minus some. This repertoire shows tens of thousands of clones, roughly 80% found once; its top ten account for approximately 5%. The input for sequencing was CD4+ or CD8+ T cells sorted from blood, taken in a trial of the OX40 agonist ivuxolimab. The receptor source for this set is an adult with an advanced solid tumor such as melanoma, head and neck, liver or kidney cancer.

This chain uses TRBV29-1 with TRBJ1-3; no clear D gene. CDR3 length: 13 amino acids. Germline V lookup: CDR1 SQVTM, CDR2 ANQGSEA. V shed 6 bases and J shed 0 bases, with 9 bases lying between them. The DNA of the CDR3 is TGCAGCGTGGAGGTCACCTCTGGAAACACCATATATTTT. Protein sequence: CSVEVTSGNTIYF.

The chain recombines TRBV27 with TRBJ1-2; tentative D call: TRBD1 (6 bases). From germline, CDR1 is MNHEY and CDR2 SMNVEV (reference sequence). CDR3 length: 21 amino acids. V was cut by 1 base and J by 1 base, with 28 bases left in between. The CDR3 sequence: CASSLYRGGKSAQGYNYGYTF. The CDR3 region has the DNA TGTGCCAGCAGTTTATACCGGGGAGGGAAAAGTGCGCAGGGGTATAACTATGGCTACACCTTC.

This chain uses TRBV29-1 with TRBJ2-1, with 8 bases that match TRBD2. The germline V gene encodes CDR1 SQVTM and CDR2 ANQGSEA. This CDR3 is 14 amino acids long. The V gene end was trimmed by 4 bases and the J gene end by 10 bases; junction bases not matched to a gene: 12. This CDR3 is CSVVEAGGAGEQFF. For the CDR3, the DNA is TGCAGCGTTGTGGAGGCGGGGGGCGCGGGGGAGCAGTTCTTC.